The next 6 T cell receptor beta chains were all read from a single sample in a study of blood T cell repertoires in COVID-19. Repertoires were generated with immunoSEQ multiplex PCR, while TCRdb's copy carries only in-frame clones and drops some. Here the sample spans tens of thousands of clones, more than 75% being singletons. The sequenced sample consisted of peripheral blood. Receptors were obtained from a human donor in a cohort sampled during active COVID-19.

The V and J genes are TRBV15 and TRBJ1-4; D is ambiguous. This CDR3 contains 15 residues. Germline loops: CDR1 LNHNV, CDR2 YYDKDF (reference sequence). V lost 0 bases to trimming and J lost 8 bases, with 13 bases between them. The CDR3 nucleotides read TGTGCCACCAGCAGAGAGAGGGCAAGCCAAGAAAAACTGTTTTTT. It encodes CATSRERASQEKLFF. Variable domain in full (rest from reference TRBV15 and TRBJ1-4): DAMVIQNPRYQVTQFGKPVTLSCSQTLNHNVMYWYQQKSSQAPKLLFHYYDKDFNNEADTPDNFQSRRPNTSFCFLDIRSPGLGDTAMYLCATSRERASQEKLFFGSGTQLSVL.

The chain employs TRBV2 and TRBJ2-4; 8 bases fit TRBD1. Germline CDR1 is SNHLY and CDR2 is FYNNEI. V lost 4 bases to trimming and J lost 5 bases; unmatched junction nucleotides: 7. The CDR3 runs to 15 residues. The CDR3 region is CASSGLGQGENIQYF. The CDR3 nucleotides are TGTGCCAGCAGTGGCCTTGGACAGGGCGAAAACATTCAGTACTTC.

The chain is built from TRBV2 and TRBJ1-2; D is perhaps TRBD1 (6 bases). V dropped 8 bases and J dropped 5 bases, with 18 bases sitting between them. Germline V CDR1 and CDR2: SNHLY, FYNNEI. This CDR3 has 14 residues. The CDR3 region is CASVLVRGSYGYTF. The CDR3 coding sequence is TGTGCCAGCGTGCTCGTAAGGGGGTCGTATGGCTACACCTTC.

This chain uses TRBV19 with TRBJ2-1; 10 positions match TRBD2. V trimming: 6 bases; J trimming: 7 bases; junction bases outside the gene matches: 9. Germline V lookup: CDR1 LNHDA, CDR2 SQIVND (reference sequence). This CDR3 has 15 amino acids. The CDR3 DNA sequence: TGTGCCAGTAGGTCAGCGGGAGGGCCGGGAAATGAGCAGTTCTTC. This codes for CASRSAGGPGNEQFF. Using reference TRBV19 and TRBJ2-1 for the parts outside the CDR3, the full variable domain is DGGITQSPKYLFRKEGQNVTLSCEQNLNHDAMYWYRQDPGQGLRLIYYSQIVNDFQKGDIAEGYSVSREKKESFPLTVTSAQKNPTAFYLCASRSAGGPGNEQFFGPGTRLTVL.

This chain joins TRBV29-1 and TRBJ2-3; TRBD2 matches 7 bases. CDR1 and CDR2 from the germline V gene are SQVTM and ANQGSEA. This CDR3 has 14 residues. With V trimmed by 6 bases and J by 3 bases, 9 bases remained unmatched. CDR3 nucleotides: TGCAGCGTCGCCCTAGCGGTTGTTACAGATACGCAGTATTTT. Protein product: CSVALAVVTDTQYF.

The chain recombines TRBV5-1 with TRBJ2-1, with TRBD1 matching over 7 bases. Germline V CDR1 and CDR2: SGHRS, YFSETQ. V lost 2 bases to trimming and J lost 4 bases; unmatched junction nucleotides: 12. The CDR3 length is 17 residues. For the CDR3, the DNA is TGCGCCAGCAGCTTTTGGGACAGTTCCGTACCTTACAATGAGCAGTTCTTC. Translation gives CASSFWDSSVPYNEQFF.